This paragraph reports one T cell receptor beta chain. The antigen remains unidentified. This entry belongs to a study of cytomegalovirus exposure and HLA in healthy donors. General study results and limits: The study recorded 150 to 200 TCR beta chains that were cytomegalovirus-associated.

The assay was immunoSEQ multiplex PCR, and TCRdb's table has in-frame clones only and misses some. The sample yields more than 70,000 clones, 90% to 97% seen once. Trimming cost V 3 bases and J 8 bases; bases outside gene matches: 15. Germline-derived CDR1 and CDR2 are KGHSH and LQKENI. The CDR3 spans 16 residues. The chain uses TRBV18 and TRBJ2-7, with 8 bases identical to TRBD2. Sequenced material: PBMCs. This sequence was found in a man between 18 and 29 years old in good health and CMV-seropositive. CDR3 region: CASSPVSSGRRTKQYF. The DNA for the CDR3 is TGTGCCAGCTCACCCGTTTCAAGCGGGAGACGGACCAAGCAGTACTTC.